Detailed here is one T cell receptor (beta chain). Its antigen is as yet unknown. One entry per CDR3 protein results from TCRdb running MiXCR on the 5' RACE reads. The sample lists tens of thousands of distinct CDR3 sequences; around 10% were seen once. This sample was taken from a study of T-cell memory formation after mild COVID-19. Broader study findings: The appearance of some responding clones in pre-infection memory suggested that cross-reactive memory joined. Clones shrinking from day 15 to 85 showed even CD4/CD8 mixes; later expanders tilted CD4+. Largely, contracting CD4+ clones fell within CM and EM, and contracting CD8+ clones within EMRA.

Sequences were obtained from PBMCs or a T cell subset sorted from them (not recorded which). This receptor was identified in a man younger than 30 who had mild COVID-19 (a few samples of this study predate the infection). Cell type and time point are not known.

For the CDR3, the DNA is TGCGCCAGCAGCTCTACAGGGGGCGCAGATACGCAGTATTTT. It codes for CASSSTGGADTQYF. V usage is TRBV5-1 and J usage is TRBJ2-3; 9 nucleotides match TRBD1. With V trimmed by 3 bases and J by 4 bases, 3 bases remained unmatched. The germline V gene has CDR1 SGHRS and CDR2 YFSETQ. The CDR3 has 14 residues.